The 20 T cell receptor beta chains in this list originate from one sample, sequenced in a study of T cells in localized non-small cell lung cancer. TCRdb keeps only in-frame clones here, not all; method: immunoSEQ multiplex PCR. The sample holds tens of thousands of clones, around 80% seen once. The sequencing used peripheral blood, collected before any cancer treatment. Receptors were obtained from a male donor at least 60 years old with stage III squamous cell lung carcinoma.

The rearrangement uses TRBV2 and TRBJ2-2; tentatively, D is TRBD1 (6 bases). Trimming left V 11 bases short and J 4 bases short, with 14 bases between. CDR1 SNHLY and CDR2 FYNNEI come from the germline V gene. This CDR3 comprises 13 residues. The CDR3 nucleotides read TGTGCCGCCAGGACAGTTCTCACCGGGGAGCTGTTTTTT. Amino acids: CAARTVLTGELFF.

This clone was seen once. V and J are TRBV19 and TRBJ2-5, with 11 positions matching TRBD2. From germline, CDR1 is LNHDA and CDR2 SQIVND (reference sequence). This CDR3 is built from 14 residues. The V segment lost 8 bases and the J segment 2 bases; nucleotides outside the gene matches: 4. This chain's CDR3 is CASSTSGVQETQYF. CDR3 nucleotide sequence: TGTGCCAGTTCGACTAGCGGGGTTCAAGAGACCCAGTACTTC.

The chain combines TRBV7-9 with TRBJ2-3, with 7 nucleotides matching TRBD1. Germline lookup yields CDR1 SEHNR and CDR2 FQNEAQ (reference sequence). After removal of 1 base from V and 2 bases from J, the junction contained 15 bases not matched to a gene. The CDR3 totals 19 residues. CDR3 in amino acids: CASSLGGGGPSSTTDTQYF. In nucleotides, the CDR3 is TGTGCCAGCAGCTTAGGAGGGGGCGGGCCCTCCTCGACCACAGATACGCAGTATTTT.

The chain has TRBV7-8 and TRBJ1-1; tentative D call: TRBD1 (6 bases). The germline V gene encodes CDR1 SGHVS and CDR2 FQNEAQ. CDR3 length: 14 amino acids. Trimming left V 4 bases short and J 4 bases short, with 13 bases between. CDR3 region: CASSSTTGSTEAFF. CDR3 bases: TGTGCCAGCAGCTCAACAACAGGGAGCACTGAAGCTTTCTTT.

The V gene is TRBV10-3, the J gene TRBJ2-3; a weak D match, TRBD2 (7 bases). In germline, CDR1 is ENHRY, CDR2 SYGVKD. V was shortened by 5 bases and J by 6 bases, with 18 bases between the two germline ends. The CDR3 loop spans 15 amino acids. CDR3 sequence: CAISSSEGGLDTQYF. The CDR3 DNA is TGTGCCATCAGTTCTTCGGAGGGGGGGCTGGATACGCAGTATTTT.

The J gene is TRBJ1-3, the V gene TRBV6-6; D uncertain. Trimming pared 6 bases from V and 0 bases from J, leaving 12 bases between. Germline V gives CDR1 MNHNY, CDR2 SVGAGI (reference sequence). CDR3 length: 15 residues. CDR3 bases: TGTGCCAGCAGCCGCCTGGGGAGCTCTGGAAACACCATATATTTT. This translates into CASSRLGSSGNTIYF.

The genes are TRBV10-3 and TRBJ1-4; maybe TRBD1 (6 bases). This CDR3 is built from 14 residues. Germline V lookup: CDR1 ENHRY, CDR2 SYGVKD. The V and J ends lost 2 bases and 7 bases respectively, with 11 bases between them. The CDR3 loop is CAISELGAGEKLFF. DNA of the CDR3: TGTGCCATCAGTGAGCTGGGGGCGGGTGAAAAACTGTTTTTT.

To note about this clone: An end of the junction does not agree with germline; a read error may underlie this. The rearrangement joins TRBV18 to TRBJ1-3, with TRBD1 as a possible D gene (6 bases). The CDR3 has 15 amino acids. The germline V gene has CDR1 KGHSH and CDR2 LQKENI. The CDR3 spells CASLPIRGPGNTIYF. The CDR3 nucleotides read TGTGCCAGCTTACCAATTCGGGGGCCTGGAAACACCATATATTTT. Variable domain in full (rest from reference TRBV18 and TRBJ1-3): NAGVMQNPRHLVRRRGQEARLRCSPMKGHSHVYWYRQLPEEGLKFMVYLQKENIIDESGMPKERFSAEFPKEGPSILRIQQVVRGDSAAYFCASLPIRGPGNTIYFGEGSWLTVV.

The chain employs TRBV10-1 and TRBJ2-1; D unclear. The CDR3 consists of 14 residues. Looked up from germline, CDR1 is WNHNN and CDR2 is SYGVQD (reference sequence). The V end lost 0 bases, the J end lost 0 bases, and 3 bases lay between the germline ends. The CDR3 region has the DNA TGCGCCAGCAGTGAGTCATCCTCCTACAATGAGCAGTTCTTC. It is translated as CASSESSSYNEQFF.

This clone was counted between two and nine times. The CDR3 loop is CASSLQQLTGELFF. The DNA for the CDR3 is TGTGCCAGCAGCCTCCAGCAACTCACCGGGGAGCTGTTTTTT. The chain carries TRBV6-5 and TRBJ2-2; D unresolved. V was shortened by 6 bases and J by 4 bases, with 12 bases between the two germline ends. The germline V gene encodes CDR1 MNHEY and CDR2 SVGAGI. The CDR3 has 14 residues.

The V call is TRBV5-1, the J call TRBJ1-3; D call uncertain. The V end was cut by 0 bases, the J end by 2 bases, with 3 bases between. CDR3 size: 13 residues. CDR1 and CDR2 from the germline V gene are SGHRS and YFSETQ. CDR3 sequence (DNA): TGCGCCAGCAGCTTGGAGGCTGGAAACACCATATATTTT. It translates to CASSLEAGNTIYF.

The J gene is TRBJ1-1, the V gene TRBV14, with a tentative D call TRBD1 (6 bases). CDR3 length: 16 amino acids. Germline loops: CDR1 SGHDN, CDR2 FVKESK. The germline V and J ends were trimmed by 0 bases and 2 bases, with 13 bases remaining between them. CDR3 sequence: CASSQDFGGLNTEAFF. The CDR3 coding sequence is TGTGCCAGCAGCCAAGATTTCGGGGGCTTAAACACTGAAGCTTTCTTT.

CDR3 coding DNA: TGTGCCAGCAGCTTAGGAGGGGCGGGGGAGACCCAGTACTTC. Amino acid sequence: CASSLGGAGETQYF. The rearrangement links TRBV7-2 to TRBJ2-5, with TRBD2 as a possible D gene (6 bases). The V end lost 1 base, the J end lost 5 bases, and 11 bases lay between the germline ends. This CDR3 is 14 amino acids long. The germline V gene has CDR1 SGHTA and CDR2 FQGNSA.

This rearrangement joins TRBV6-5 to TRBJ1-1, with D possibly matching TRBD1 (5 bases). CDR1 and CDR2 (germline): MNHEY, SVGAGI. There are 13 residues in the CDR3. The V gene lost 8 bases and the J gene lost 3 bases, with 13 bases spanning the gap. CDR3 residues: CASSILGDTEAFF. The CDR3 DNA follows: TGTGCCAGCTCAATTTTGGGGGACACTGAAGCTTTCTTT.

This sequence joins TRBV5-1 and TRBJ1-5; the match to TRBD1 covers 8 bases. This CDR3 spans 16 amino acids. J gave up 2 bases and V 1 base, and 5 bases lay outside the gene matches. The germline V gene has CDR1 SGHRS and CDR2 YFSETQ. CDR3 amino acids: CASSLQGAFGNQPQHF. CDR3 in DNA: TGCGCCAGCAGCTTGCAGGGGGCCTTTGGCAATCAGCCCCAGCATTTT.

The J gene is TRBJ2-7, the V gene TRBV2; 7 bases match TRBD1. V shed 6 bases, J shed 2 bases, and the junction held 7 bases outside the gene matches. Germline CDR1 is SNHLY and CDR2 is FYNNEI. This CDR3 comprises 14 residues. The CDR3 region has the DNA TGTGCCAGCAGGAGGACAGGACCCCCCTACGAGCAGTACTTC. This sequence encodes CASRRTGPPYEQYF.

The J gene is TRBJ1-2, the V gene TRBV13; D is uncertain. Germline-derived CDR1 and CDR2 are PRHDT and FYEKMQ (reference sequence). V lost 1 base and J 4 bases, leaving 10 bases between the germline ends. This CDR3 spans 14 amino acids. CDR3 amino acids: CASSLADMTYGYTF. The CDR3 DNA reads TGTGCCAGCAGCTTAGCTGACATGACCTATGGCTACACCTTC.

As for this clone: Its ends do not fully match the called genes, so a read error is possible. V usage is TRBV5-1 and J usage is TRBJ2-2; 9 bases map to TRBD2. This CDR3 is 14 amino acids long. CDR1 and CDR2 (germline): SGHRS, YFSETQ. CDR3 residues: CASSPGTSTRELFF. CDR3 coding DNA: TGCGCCAGCAGCCCCGGGACTAGCACCCGGGAGCTGTTTTTT.

This clone has only a few counts. The rearrangement links TRBV7-9 to TRBJ1-5; D ambiguous. CDR3 length: 13 residues. Germline V lookup: CDR1 SEHNR, CDR2 FQNEAQ (reference sequence). Trimming removed 1 base at V and 5 bases at J, with 6 bases between. The CDR3 nucleotides are TGTGCCAGCAGCTTAGAGGTCGATCAGCCCCAGCATTTT. Amino acids: CASSLEVDQPQHF.

V usage is TRBV11-2 and J usage is TRBJ1-1; D not resolved. CDR3 length equals 12 residues. Trimming stripped 5 bases from V and 5 bases from J, with 9 bases between. Germline V CDR1 and CDR2: SGHAT, FQNNGV. The CDR3 protein is CASSRRRTEAFF. The CDR3 coding sequence is TGTGCCAGCAGCCGAAGGAGGACTGAAGCTTTCTTT. Full variable domain (outside the CDR3, taken from reference TRBV11-2 and TRBJ1-1): EAGVAQSPRYKIIEKRQSVAFWCNPISGHATLYWYQQILGQGPKLLIQFQNNGVVDDSQLPKDRFSAERLKGVDSTLKIQPAKLEDSAVYLCASSRRRTEAFFGQGTRLTVV.